These 28 T cell receptor beta chains share one sample of origin, sequenced in a study of T cells in Graves' hyperthyroidism and ophthalmopathy. TCR beta CDR3 region amplification was performed from RNA transcripts. The primer set for the first-round RT-PCR of the TCR CDR3 was HTBI. In TCRdb, the multiplex PCR reads were re-called with MiXCR into one record per CDR3 protein. The sample holds 450,000 to 650,000 distinct CDR3 sequences, less than 25% seen once. Sample: blood. These receptors were taken from a man between 18 and 29 years old with Graves' hyperthyroidism.

This clonotype was seen repeatedly, ten times or more. This rearrangement joins TRBV6-2 or TRBV6-3 to TRBJ1-2, with 7 bases identical to TRBD1. After removal of 6 bases from V and 2 bases from J, the junction contained 18 bases not matched to a gene. From germline, CDR1 is MNHEY and CDR2 SVGEGT. The CDR3 totals 18 residues. The CDR3 coding sequence is TGTGCCAGCAGACGAAAATTGAACGACAGGGACCCCAACTATGGCTACACCTTC. This encodes CASRRKLNDRDPNYGYTF.

The chain uses TRBV7-6 and TRBJ2-5; weak D call: TRBD2 (6 bases). V was pared by 6 bases and J by 2 bases, with 10 bases between. Germline lookup yields CDR1 SGHVS and CDR2 FNYEAQ. This CDR3 spans 13 amino acids. CDR3 loop: CASRRGNQETQYF. The CDR3, as DNA: TGTGCCAGCAGGCGGGGTAATCAAGAGACCCAGTACTTC. Supplemented by reference TRBV7-6 and TRBJ2-5, the full variable domain reads GAGVSQSPRYKVTKRGQDVALRCDPISGHVSLYWYRQALGQGPEFLTYFNYEAQQDKSGLPNDRFSAERPEGSISTLTIQRTEQRDSAMYRCASRRGNQETQYFGPGTRLLVL.

This clonotype was found many times. The chain's CDR3 is CASSPTQWLRRTEAFF. The CDR3 region has the DNA TGTGCCAGCAGCCCGACCCAGTGGCTGAGGAGGACTGAAGCTTTCTTT. This sequence joins TRBV9 and TRBJ1-1; D remains ambiguous. The CDR3 spans 16 residues. Germline V CDR1 and CDR2: SGDLS, YYNGEE. Trimming shortened V by 4 bases and J by 5 bases, and 21 bases separated the two germline ends.

This clonotype was recorded many times. The V gene is TRBV12-3 or TRBV12-4, the J gene TRBJ1-5, with unresolved D. This CDR3 region has 15 residues. Trimming shortened V by 0 bases and J by 5 bases, and 11 bases separated the two germline ends. The CDR3 loop is CASSLAATRDQPQHF. The CDR3 coding sequence is TGTGCCAGCAGTTTAGCCGCGACCCGGGATCAGCCCCAGCATTTT.

CDR3 loop: CASSPTGTGSSGANVLTF. The CDR3 region has the DNA TGTGCCAGCAGTCCTACCGGGACAGGTAGCTCTGGGGCCAACGTCCTGACTTTC. The chain is built from TRBV13 and TRBJ2-6; 8 bases line up with TRBD1. The CDR3 spans 18 residues. Trimming took 6 bases from V and 0 from J; bases not matched to a gene: 10. Germline CDR1 PRHDT, CDR2 FYEKMQ (reference sequence). The full variable domain, its missing parts supplied by reference TRBV13 and TRBJ2-6, is AAGVIQSPRHLIKEKRETATLKCYPIPRHDTVYWYQQGPGQDPQFLISFYEKMQSDKGSIPDRFSAQQFSDYHSELNMSSLELGDSALYFCASSPTGTGSSGANVLTFGAGSRLTVL.

The chain couples TRBV12-3 or TRBV12-4 to TRBJ2-5; 11 bases fit TRBD2. After removal of 4 bases from V and 2 bases from J, the junction contained 3 bases not matched to a gene. The CDR3 is 15 amino acids. The CDR3 here is CASSSRLAGQETQYF. CDR3 sequence (DNA): TGTGCCAGCAGTTCTAGACTAGCGGGGCAAGAGACCCAGTACTTC.

In this sample, this clonotype turned up many times. CDR3 sequence reads: CASSRTGMTEAFF. CDR3 nucleotide sequence: TGCGCCAGCAGTAGGACAGGGATGACTGAAGCTTTCTTT. J is TRBJ1-1 and V is TRBV10-1; TRBD1 agrees at 8 bases. The germline V gene encodes CDR1 WNHNN and CDR2 SYGVQD (reference sequence). V lost 5 bases and J lost 5; bases outside the gene matches: 4. There are 13 residues in the CDR3.

This clonotype was seen many times. The V and J genes are TRBV28 and TRBJ1-1; D not certain. Deletions cut 3 bases from V and 3 bases from J, with 5 bases between. CDR1 and CDR2 (germline): MDHEN, SYDVKM. The CDR3 has 12 amino acids. The CDR3 is CASSLSDTEAFF. CDR3 in DNA: TGTGCCAGCAGTTTGTCGGACACTGAAGCTTTCTTT.

This clonotype was found many times. CDR3 DNA sequence: TGTGCCAGCACCGTGGACAGAAGGAACACTGAAGCTTTCTTT. Translation gives CASTVDRRNTEAFF. The rearrangement links TRBV6-6 to TRBJ1-1, with D maybe TRBD1 (6 bases). Germline V gene lookup returns CDR1 MNHNY and CDR2 SVGAGI (reference sequence). V was cut by 7 bases and J by 1 base, with 13 bases left in between. The CDR3 sequence is 14 residues long.

The chain has TRBV12-3 or TRBV12-4 and TRBJ2-5, with D maybe TRBD1 (6 bases). Trimming removed 6 bases at V and 5 bases at J, with 13 bases between. The CDR3 runs 13 residues. The CDR3 region has the DNA TGTGCCAGCAGGAATTACAGGGTGGAGACCCAGTACTTC. It translates to CASRNYRVETQYF.

The sample holds many counts of this clonotype. This chain links TRBV11-2 with TRBJ1-5, with D unclear. The germline V gene encodes CDR1 SGHAT and CDR2 FQNNGV. V dropped 8 bases and J dropped 2 bases, with 19 bases sitting between them. The CDR3 contains 16 residues. The CDR3 is CASRPLAVLGNQPQHF. The CDR3 DNA follows: TGTGCCAGCCGACCTCTAGCAGTTTTGGGCAATCAGCCCCAGCATTTT.

In this sample, this clonotype turned up many times. This chain links TRBV11-2 with TRBJ2-2, with 7 bases aligning to TRBD1. Trimming at V came to 6 bases and at J to 2 bases, leaving 9 bases not matched to a gene. The CDR3 has 16 residues. The germline V gene encodes CDR1 SGHAT and CDR2 FQNNGV. Here the CDR3 reads CASRYTGTANTGELFF. The DNA for the CDR3 is TGTGCCAGCAGATATACCGGGACAGCAAACACCGGGGAGCTGTTTTTT.

This clonotype was seen repeatedly, ten times or more. V and J are TRBV6-5 and TRBJ1-3; the D gene is possibly TRBD1 (5 bases). Deletions cut 5 bases from V and 0 bases from J, with 11 bases between. The CDR3 length is 15 residues. Germline V gene lookup returns CDR1 MNHEY and CDR2 SVGAGI. The CDR3 sequence: CASSNTGFSGNTIYF. As DNA, the CDR3 is TGTGCCAGCAGTAACACAGGTTTCTCTGGAAACACCATATATTTT.

This clonotype has only a few counts. The chain carries TRBV19 and TRBJ1-1, with D possibly TRBD1 on 5 matching bases. The CDR3 is 14 residues long. From germline, CDR1 is LNHDA and CDR2 SQIVND (reference sequence). The germline V and J ends were trimmed by 7 bases and 0 bases, with 12 bases remaining between them. The DNA for the CDR3 is TGTGCCAGTACCCGGGAGGACATGAACACTGAAGCTTTCTTT. Protein product: CASTREDMNTEAFF.

Many counts were recorded for this clonotype. The V and J genes are TRBV5-5 and TRBJ1-5; D may be TRBD1 (6 bases). The CDR3 spans 14 residues. Deletions cut 2 bases from V and 4 bases from J, with 10 bases between. CDR1 and CDR2 from the germline V gene are SGHKS and YYEKEE (reference sequence). The CDR3 sequence: CASSLQQGNQPQHF. The DNA for the CDR3 is TGTGCCAGCAGCTTACAACAGGGAAATCAGCCCCAGCATTTT.

This chain links TRBV4-1 with TRBJ2-5; 8 bases are a match to TRBD1. Germline lookup yields CDR1 MGHRA and CDR2 YSYEKL. V shed 3 bases and J 2 bases; nucleotides not matched to a gene: 5. The CDR3 covers 15 residues. CDR3 DNA: TGCGCCAGCAGCCAGAGCCGGGACAGGCAAGAGACCCAGTACTTC. Its protein product is CASSQSRDRQETQYF.

The table lists this clonotype with many counts. V and J are TRBV27 and TRBJ1-1; TRBD1 aligns across 10 bases. The CDR3 runs 14 residues. Looked up from germline, CDR1 is MNHEY and CDR2 is SMNVEV (reference sequence). V lost 6 bases to trimming and J lost 4 bases; unmatched junction nucleotides: 5. The CDR3 DNA follows: TGTGCCAGCAGGCTGGGACAGGGGACCACTGAAGCTTTCTTT. Protein product: CASRLGQGTTEAFF.

This clonotype was observed at least ten times. This CDR3 reads CASRGGVWSGPQHF. The DNA of the CDR3 is TGTGCCAGCAGGGGAGGGGTATGGTCCGGACCCCAGCATTTT. V and J are TRBV6-5 and TRBJ1-5; weak D call: TRBD1 (5 bases). Trimming pared 6 bases from V and 10 bases from J, leaving 19 bases between. The length of the CDR3 is 14 residues. The germline V gene has CDR1 MNHEY and CDR2 SVGAGI.

This clonotype was observed a few times. The chain links TRBV6-1 to TRBJ2-7, with D possibly matching TRBD2 (6 bases). Trimming pared 7 bases from V and 7 bases from J, leaving 20 bases between. The CDR3 covers 14 residues. CDR1 and CDR2 from the germline V gene are MNHNS and SASEGT. The CDR3 is CASTIDRGLREQYF. The CDR3 DNA reads TGTGCCAGCACAATTGACCGGGGACTGAGAGAGCAGTACTTC.

This clonotype appeared many times. The J gene is TRBJ2-5, the V gene TRBV28, with no clear D. The V end lost 7 bases, the J end lost 3 bases, and 12 bases lay between the germline ends. The CDR3 length is 13 residues. CDR1 MDHEN and CDR2 SYDVKM come from the germline V gene. In nucleotides, the CDR3 is TGTGCCAGCAAGTCTTACGGAGAAGAGACCCAGTACTTC. Protein: CASKSYGEETQYF.

This clonotype was detected a few times. The rearrangement uses TRBV18 and TRBJ1-2; D gene ambiguous. The V gene's germline CDR1 is KGHSH and CDR2 LQKENI. The CDR3 has 14 amino acids. Trimming stripped 6 bases from V and 5 bases from J, with 16 bases between. This CDR3 reads CASSDGLNTYGYTF. The DNA for the CDR3 is TGTGCCAGCTCGGACGGACTCAACACTTATGGCTACACCTTC.

This clonotype was counted between two and nine times. The chain employs TRBV12-3 or TRBV12-4 and TRBJ2-1; 10 bases match TRBD2. J lost 8 bases, V lost 4 bases, and 8 bases had no gene match. The CDR3 runs to 15 residues. CDR3 sequence: CASSSVSGGADEQFF. The DNA for the CDR3 is TGTGCCAGCAGTTCCGTGAGCGGGGGGGCAGATGAGCAGTTCTTC.

This clonotype has at least ten counts. V usage is TRBV12-3 or TRBV12-4 and J usage is TRBJ1-3; the D is unclear. The CDR3 extends over 11 amino acids. V lost 10 bases and J lost 2, with 6 bases in between. CDR3 DNA: TGTGCCATCCGGGCTGGAAACACCATATATTTT. Its translation is CAIRAGNTIYF.

There are many counts of this clonotype. The rearrangement links TRBV24-1 to TRBJ2-3; D ambiguous. In germline, CDR1 is KGHDR, CDR2 SFDVKD. This CDR3 has 12 residues. Trimming stripped 2 bases from V and 11 bases from J, with 10 bases between. CDR3 amino acids: CATSDWEGWQYF. CDR3 nucleotides: TGTGCCACCAGTGATTGGGAAGGATGGCAGTATTTT.

The gene calls are TRBV28 and TRBJ2-7; 7 bases are shared with TRBD1. This CDR3 contains 16 residues. Unmatched junction bases numbered 11, after V lost 2 bases and J lost 4 bases. Germline CDR1 is MDHEN and CDR2 is SYDVKM. The chain's CDR3 is CASSLARDRRTYEQYF. The DNA for the CDR3 is TGTGCCAGCAGTTTAGCTCGGGACAGAAGAACTTACGAGCAGTACTTC.

This clonotype was detected many times. This chain links TRBV15 with TRBJ2-4; D could derive from TRBD1 or TRBD2 (6 bases each). The CDR3 length is 17 residues. Deletions cut 1 base from V and 4 bases from J, with 17 bases between. Germline CDR1 and CDR2: LNHNV and YYDKDF (reference sequence). This CDR3 is CATSRVGGRGGKNIQYF. The CDR3, as DNA: TGTGCCACCAGCAGAGTAGGTGGTAGAGGGGGGAAAAACATTCAGTACTTC.

The chain uses TRBV24-1 and TRBJ2-7; 7 nucleotides agree with TRBD1. The CDR3 spans 16 residues. V dropped 0 bases and J dropped 2; count of bases not matched to a gene: 6. From germline, CDR1 is KGHDR and CDR2 SFDVKD. The CDR3 DNA is TGTGCCACCAGTGATTTGGGGTCGACAGGGCCCTACGAGCAGTACTTC. This gives the protein CATSDLGSTGPYEQYF.

With regard to this clonotype: Mismatch with germline at one junction end may stem from a read error. This sequence joins TRBV5-6 and TRBJ2-7; the D is unclear. This CDR3 is built from 13 residues. Germline assignment: CDR1 SGHDT and CDR2 YYEEEE. DNA of the CDR3: TGTGCCTGCAGCTTGCAAGTCTCCTACGAGCAGTACTTC. Protein sequence: CACSLQVSYEQYF.